This TCR beta chain appears in the sequencing data of a study of control samples from healthy donors and cancer patients. Clones were sequenced by immunoSEQ multiplex PCR, and TCRdb holds only the in-frame ones, with some missing. The table records approximately 30,000 clones, around 94% of them present only once. The CDR3 totals 16 residues. This TCR was sampled from a man aged 60 to 69 in good health. The source material was blood. V is TRBV12-2 and J is TRBJ2-4. TRBV12-2 is a pseudogene segment. DNA for the CDR3: TGTGCAAGTCGCTTAGAAGTCCGGGGACCCAAAAACATTCAGTACTTC. As protein: CASRLEVRGPKNIQYF.